Shown below are 19 T cell receptor beta chains from a single sample sequenced in a study of cytomegalovirus exposure and HLA in healthy donors. Primers: 60 Vbeta forward and 13 Jbeta reverse. TCRdb's table, derived via immunoSEQ multiplex PCR, lists solely in-frame clones and lacks some. In the table there are 150,000 or so clones, about 75% of which are singletons. Material: PBMCs. Every receptor here comes from a young man in good health and CMV-seropositive.

The chain uses TRBV13 and TRBJ1-1; the D is unclear. Per the germline V gene, CDR1 is PRHDT and CDR2 is FYEKMQ (reference sequence). The V gene lost 1 base and the J gene lost 4 bases, with 7 bases spanning the gap. The CDR3 sequence is 13 residues long. The CDR3 nucleotides are TGTGCCAGCAGCTTAGAACGGAGCACTGAAGCTTTCTTT. Translation: CASSLERSTEAFF.

The rearrangement joins TRBV5-6 to TRBJ2-1; the match to TRBD2 covers 7 bases. The CDR3 consists of 17 residues. The trim removed 1 base at V and 1 base at J, leaving 8 bases unmatched. Germline V gene data show CDR1 as SGHDT and CDR2 as YYEEEE. The CDR3 sequence: CASSLLAGAGSYNEQFF. DNA for the CDR3: TGTGCCAGCAGCTTGTTGGCGGGAGCTGGATCCTACAATGAGCAGTTCTTC.

The rearrangement joins TRBV7-9 to TRBJ2-7; tentative D call: TRBD1 (5 bases). The ends were cut back, 4 bases at V and 6 bases at J, with 19 bases in the middle. Germline lookup yields CDR1 SEHNR and CDR2 FQNEAQ (reference sequence). This CDR3 has 15 residues. CDR3 protein: CASSSTAGRPIEQYF. The CDR3 DNA reads as TGTGCCAGCAGCTCGACAGCAGGACGACCCATCGAGCAGTACTTC.

The J gene is TRBJ2-2, the V gene TRBV11-2; 11 nucleotides agree with TRBD2. J gave up 4 bases and V 5 bases, and 6 bases lay outside the gene matches. There are 16 residues in the CDR3. Germline V lookup: CDR1 SGHAT, CDR2 FQNNGV. This CDR3 reads CASSPGLAGGTGELFF. CDR3 DNA: TGTGCCAGCAGCCCTGGCCTAGCGGGAGGCACCGGGGAGCTGTTTTTT.

The V and J genes are TRBV7-9 and TRBJ2-7; unclear D gene. CDR1 is SEHNR and CDR2 is FQNEAQ in the germline V gene (reference sequence). The CDR3 consists of 16 residues. V was clipped by 4 bases and J by 5 bases, with 21 bases between them. CDR3 sequence reads: CASSWVWSARRNEQYF. CDR3 nucleotides: TGTGCCAGCAGCTGGGTATGGAGTGCAAGAAGGAACGAGCAGTACTTC.

The CDR3 nucleotides read TGTGCCAGCAGTTACTCGAGGGCCGAAGGGGAGCTGTTTTTT. As protein: CASSYSRAEGELFF. V usage is TRBV6-6 and J usage is TRBJ2-2, with D maybe TRBD2 (5 bases). Looked up from germline, CDR1 is MNHNY and CDR2 is SVGAGI (reference sequence). This CDR3 has 14 amino acids. V lost 0 bases to trimming and J lost 8 bases, with 10 bases between them.

The chain is built from TRBV7-6 and TRBJ2-5, with D possibly matching TRBD1 (5 bases). V was clipped by 3 bases and J by 1 base, with 12 bases between them. Germline values: CDR1 SGHVS, CDR2 FNYEAQ. The CDR3 has 15 amino acids. The CDR3, as DNA: TGTGCCAGCAGCTTTTTTCAGGGCCGCCAAGAGACCCAGTACTTC. Amino acid sequence: CASSFFQGRQETQYF.

This clone has more than one count but fewer than ten. V and J are TRBV6-1 and TRBJ2-7; 7 bases agree with TRBD2. V gave up 4 bases and J gave up 7 bases; unmatched junction bases: 7. The length of the CDR3 is 13 residues. Germline V gene sequence: CDR1 MNHNS, CDR2 SASEGT. CDR3 protein: CASSGRAGEEQYF. The CDR3 DNA is TGTGCCAGCAGTGGACGGGCGGGGGAGGAGCAGTACTTC.

This chain uses TRBV15 with TRBJ2-3; 14 bases match TRBD2. The trim removed 3 bases at V and 0 bases at J, leaving 8 bases unmatched. The CDR3 runs 19 residues. Germline CDR1 reads LNHNV; CDR2 reads YYDKDF (reference sequence). The CDR3 coding sequence is TGTGCCACCAGCAGGGGACTAGCGGGAGTCGCTTCTAGCACAGATACGCAGTATTTT. Encoded protein: CATSRGLAGVASSTDTQYF.

The CDR3 loop reads CASSVRTGANTEAFF. DNA of the CDR3: TGTGCCAGCAGCGTTAGGACAGGGGCTAACACTGAAGCTTTCTTT. The chain couples TRBV7-8 to TRBJ1-1; 9 bases line up with TRBD1. The CDR3 loop spans 15 amino acids. Germline CDR1 is SGHVS and CDR2 is FQNEAQ. V lost 5 bases to trimming and J lost 2 bases; unmatched junction nucleotides: 6.

The V gene is TRBV7-3, the J gene TRBJ1-1, with D unclear. Germline loops: CDR1 SGHTA, CDR2 FQGTGA. CDR3 length: 13 amino acids. Between the trimmed V and J ends, which lost 5 bases and 1 base, there was a span of 8 bases. This CDR3 is CASSANKNTEAFF. The CDR3 DNA reads as TGTGCCAGCAGCGCCAACAAGAACACTGAAGCTTTCTTT.

The rearrangement uses TRBV6-4 and TRBJ1-1; 8 bases agree with TRBD1. V dropped 2 bases and J dropped 5; count of bases not matched to a gene: 4. Germline loops: CDR1 MRHNA, CDR2 SNTAGT. The CDR3 is 14 residues long. The CDR3, as DNA: TGTGCCAGCAGTGACCCAGGGGGCAGGACTGAAGCTTTCTTT. The encoded protein is CASSDPGGRTEAFF.

V and J are TRBV11-2 and TRBJ2-1, with 7 positions matching TRBD2. The CDR3 consists of 15 residues. V trimming: 4 bases; J trimming: 3 bases; junction bases outside the gene matches: 6. The germline gives CDR1 SGHAT, CDR2 FQNNGV. The CDR3 DNA reads as TGTGCCAGCAGCTCACTAGCGAATTTCTACAATGAGCAGTTCTTC. Protein product: CASSSLANFYNEQFF.

The table lists this clone with a count of one. The J gene is TRBJ2-7, the V gene TRBV28; the D gene is possibly TRBD1 (6 bases). The CDR3 is 18 residues long. Germline CDR1 and CDR2: MDHEN and SYDVKM. Deletions cut 4 bases from V and 1 base from J, with 23 bases between. The CDR3 bases are TGTGCCAGCAGTTCCCGTGGCCCTGACAGGCTAGTTTCCTACGAGCAGTACTTC. Amino acid sequence: CASSSRGPDRLVSYEQYF.

The chain has TRBV15 and TRBJ1-5; D is undetermined. The ends were cut back, 5 bases at V and 5 bases at J, with 13 bases in the middle. The CDR3 runs 14 residues. From germline, CDR1 is LNHNV and CDR2 YYDKDF (reference sequence). The CDR3, as DNA: TGTGCCACCAGCCGAGGAACAGCTTATCAGCCCCAGCATTTT. The encoded protein is CATSRGTAYQPQHF.

This chain uses TRBV5-6 with TRBJ2-1, with 11 bases fitting TRBD2. The CDR3 is 16 residues long. The junction had 6 bases not matched to a gene; V was cut back by 2 bases and J by 5 bases. Germline CDR1 reads SGHDT; CDR2 reads YYEEEE. DNA of the CDR3: TGTGCCAGCAGCTTTGATTTAGCGGGAGGGCACAATGAGCAGTTCTTC. Its protein product is CASSFDLAGGHNEQFF.

The CDR3 is CAWSRTGAFNQPQHF. The DNA for the CDR3 is TGTGCCTGGAGTCGGACAGGAGCTTTCAATCAGCCCCAGCATTTT. V is TRBV30 and J is TRBJ1-5, with 7 bases identical to TRBD1. The CDR3 is 15 amino acids. Germline trimming cut 2 bases from V and 3 bases from J; bases unmatched to any gene: 7. The germline CDR1 and CDR2 sequences are GTSNPN and SVGIG (reference sequence).

V usage is TRBV28 and J usage is TRBJ2-5; possible D gene TRBD2, 6 bases. V dropped 7 bases and J dropped 0 bases, with 21 bases sitting between them. Per the germline V gene, CDR1 is MDHEN and CDR2 is SYDVKM. The CDR3 is 17 residues long. CDR3: CASTLSGLTSNQETQYF. The CDR3, as DNA: TGTGCCAGCACCCTCTCGGGACTCACTTCAAACCAAGAGACCCAGTACTTC.

The J gene is TRBJ2-5, the V gene TRBV5-4; TRBD2 matches at 7 bases. V shed 4 bases and J 9 bases; nucleotides not matched to a gene: 3. Germline CDR1 is SGHNT and CDR2 is YYREEE (reference sequence). The CDR3 loop spans 11 amino acids. CDR3 sequence reads: CASSPGGSQYF. The CDR3 DNA sequence: TGTGCCAGCAGCCCCGGGGGGTCCCAGTACTTC.